What follows is one T cell receptor beta chain and its context. The antigen remains unidentified. This sample stems from a study of Tregs in tolerant kidney transplant recipients. This table comes from immunoSEQ multiplex PCR, and its TCRdb copy is limited to in-frame clones, with some not included. The sample has about 77,000 clones; less than 98% are singletons. Regarding the study as a whole: Tolerant patients' donor-specific Tregs expanded beyond overall Tregs, suggesting antigen-driven growth.

The junction had 8 bases not matched to a gene; V was cut back by 4 bases and J by 8 bases. The CDR3 runs 15 residues. CDR1 and CDR2 from the germline V gene are LGHNA and YNFKEQ. The sequences come from CD4+ T cells from blood, collected before the transplant. The clonotype originates from a human donor who received a combined kidney and bone marrow transplant. The chain employs TRBV4-2 and TRBJ1-6, with 7 bases aligning to TRBD1. The CDR3 sequence: CASSLGGQEDSPLHF. CDR3 nucleotide sequence: TGTGCCAGCAGCCTGGGCGGACAGGAGGATTCACCCCTCCACTTT.